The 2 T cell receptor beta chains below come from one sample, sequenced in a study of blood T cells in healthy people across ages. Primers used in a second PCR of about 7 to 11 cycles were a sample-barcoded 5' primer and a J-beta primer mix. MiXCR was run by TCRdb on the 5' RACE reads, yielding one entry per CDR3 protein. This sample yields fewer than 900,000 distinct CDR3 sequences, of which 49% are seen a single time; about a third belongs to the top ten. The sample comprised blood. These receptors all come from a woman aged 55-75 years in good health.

This CDR3 is CASSRPGKGNYEQYF. The CDR3 DNA is TGTGCCAGCTCCAGACCAGGGAAGGGGAACTACGAGCAGTACTTC. The chain recombines TRBV25-1 with TRBJ2-7; D possibly corresponds to TRBD1 (5 bases). The CDR3 has 15 amino acids. Germline assignment: CDR1 MGHDK and CDR2 SYGVNS. Deletions cut 8 bases from V and 3 bases from J, with 20 bases between.

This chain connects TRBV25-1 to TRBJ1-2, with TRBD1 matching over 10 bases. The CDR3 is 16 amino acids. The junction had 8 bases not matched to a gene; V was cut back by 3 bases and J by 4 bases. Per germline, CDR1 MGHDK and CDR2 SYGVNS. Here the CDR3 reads CASSDPGDRGFYGYTF. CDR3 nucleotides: TGTGCCAGCAGTGATCCTGGGGACAGGGGATTCTATGGCTACACCTTC.